The 10 T cell receptor beta chains below all came from one sample that was sequenced in a study of blood T cell repertoires in COVID-19. Some clones are missing from TCRdb's copy, which holds only in-frame ones; the method was immunoSEQ multiplex PCR. The table shows about 120,000 clones, with roughly nine tenths occurring only once. The sequenced sample was peripheral blood. The receptor set was obtained from a man aged 45-65 years with active COVID-19.

This chain connects TRBV3-1 (or the pseudogene TRBV3-2) to TRBJ1-5, with a possible D match to TRBD1 (5 bases). Germline V lookup: CDR1 LGHDT, CDR2 YNNKEL (reference sequence). The length of the CDR3 is 14 residues. V was trimmed by 0 bases and J by 5 bases, leaving 8 bases between them. CDR3: CASSQEYRHQPQHF. CDR3 DNA: TGTGCCAGCAGCCAAGAGTACAGGCATCAGCCCCAGCATTTT.

The chain combines TRBV9 with TRBJ1-1, with D possibly being TRBD1 (5 bases). V shed 3 bases and J shed 10 bases, with 13 bases lying between them. The CDR3 has 12 amino acids. From germline, CDR1 is SGDLS and CDR2 YYNGEE. This chain's CDR3 is CASSERGGLAFF. In DNA, the CDR3 is TGTGCCAGCAGCGAACGCGGGGGGTTAGCTTTCTTT.

In DNA, the CDR3 is TGTGCCAGTAGTAGAACGACAGGGCTCACCGGGGAGCTGTTTTTT. It is translated as CASSRTTGLTGELFF. The rearrangement joins TRBV19 to TRBJ2-2; 7 bases line up with TRBD1. The CDR3 covers 15 residues. V lost 4 bases to trimming and J lost 4 bases; unmatched junction nucleotides: 6. Germline V lookup: CDR1 LNHDA, CDR2 SQIVND (reference sequence). The full variable domain, rest sourced from reference TRBV19 and TRBJ2-2, is DGGITQSPKYLFRKEGQNVTLSCEQNLNHDAMYWYRQDPGQGLRLIYYSQIVNDFQKGDIAEGYSVSREKKESFPLTVTSAQKNPTAFYLCASSRTTGLTGELFFGEGSRLTVL.

The rearrangement joins TRBV7-9 to TRBJ2-7, with D unclear. CDR1 SEHNR and CDR2 FQNEAQ come from the germline V gene (reference sequence). V was clipped by 1 base and J by 1 base, with 8 bases between them. The CDR3 extends over 14 amino acids. Here the CDR3 DNA reads TGTGCCAGCAGCTTAGAAACCAGTTCCTACGAGCAGTACTTC. Protein sequence: CASSLETSSYEQYF.

The V and J genes are TRBV4-1 and TRBJ1-2, with TRBD1 matching over 7 bases. The CDR3 contains 16 residues. V trimming: 4 bases; J trimming: 5 bases; junction bases outside the gene matches: 13. CDR1 and CDR2 from the germline V gene are MGHRA and YSYEKL. The CDR3 bases are TGCGCCAGCAGCCCAATCACCGGGACAGAGGGTTATGGCTACACCTTC. Protein product: CASSPITGTEGYGYTF.

The chain couples TRBV24-1 to TRBJ2-1, with D possibly matching TRBD1 (6 bases). Germline values: CDR1 KGHDR, CDR2 SFDVKD. The CDR3 has 15 amino acids. Trimming removed 0 bases at V and 6 bases at J, with 11 bases between. Here the CDR3 reads CATSDLKQGRNEQFF. CDR3 nucleotide sequence: TGTGCCACCAGTGATTTGAAGCAGGGGCGCAATGAGCAGTTCTTC.

J is TRBJ2-4 and V is TRBV5-1; tentative D call: TRBD1 (6 bases). Trimming left V 7 bases short and J 0 bases short, with 17 bases between. The CDR3 spans 16 residues. CDR1 and CDR2 (germline): SGHRS, YFSETQ. The CDR3 reads CASVLQGPSAKNIQYF. In DNA form, the CDR3 reads TGCGCCAGCGTCCTCCAGGGGCCCTCAGCCAAAAACATTCAGTACTTC.

The J gene is TRBJ2-3, the V gene TRBV27; 7 bases fit TRBD1. After removal of 2 bases from V and 6 bases from J, the junction contained 2 bases not matched to a gene. From germline, CDR1 is MNHEY and CDR2 SMNVEV (reference sequence). The CDR3 runs to 13 residues. CDR3 protein: CASSLMTGDTQYF. CDR3 nucleotides: TGTGCCAGCAGTTTAATGACAGGGGATACGCAGTATTTT.

The chain has TRBV11-3 and TRBJ1-4; possibly TRBD1 for D (5 bases). The CDR3 length is 13 residues. Germline CDR1 and CDR2: SGHNT and YENEEA. Trimming took 0 bases from V and 11 from J, leaving 10 bases between them. CDR3 DNA: TGTGCCAGCAGCTTAGAGGGGCAGGGCAAACTGTTTTTT. It translates to CASSLEGQGKLFF.

On this clone: Since a much larger clone is just one base distant, this may be a read error. The same CDR3 also results from other DNA sequences found in this sample. The V call is TRBV14, the J call TRBJ2-1; 8 bases match TRBD2. The CDR3 runs 15 residues. Germline CDR1 and CDR2: SGHDN and FVKESK. V shed 3 bases and J 6 bases; nucleotides not matched to a gene: 7. CDR3 nucleotides: TGTGCCAGCAGCCAGCTAGCGGGCGGTATCAATGAGCAGTTCTTC. As protein: CASSQLAGGINEQFF.